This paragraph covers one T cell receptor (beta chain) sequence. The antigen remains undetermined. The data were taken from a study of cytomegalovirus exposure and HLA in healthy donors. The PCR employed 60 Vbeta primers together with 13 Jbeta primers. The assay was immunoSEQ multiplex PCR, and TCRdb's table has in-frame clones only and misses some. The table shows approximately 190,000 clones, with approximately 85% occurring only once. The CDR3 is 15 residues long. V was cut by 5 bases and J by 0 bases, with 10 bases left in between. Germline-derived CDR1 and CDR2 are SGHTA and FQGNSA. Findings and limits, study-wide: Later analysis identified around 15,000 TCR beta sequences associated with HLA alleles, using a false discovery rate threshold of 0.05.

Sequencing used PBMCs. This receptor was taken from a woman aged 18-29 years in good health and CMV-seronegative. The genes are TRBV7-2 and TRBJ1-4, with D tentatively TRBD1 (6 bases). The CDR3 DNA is TGTGCCAGCAGCCCCAGGGGAGCAACTAATGAAAAACTGTTTTTT. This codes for CASSPRGATNEKLFF. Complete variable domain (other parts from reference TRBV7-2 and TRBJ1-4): GAGVSQSPSNKVTEKGKDVELRCDPISGHTALYWYRQSLGQGLEFLIYFQGNSAPDKSGLPSDRFSAERTGGSVSTLTIQRTQQEDSAVYLCASSPRGATNEKLFFGSGTQLSVL.